The sample holds a few counts of the clone carrying this TCR beta chain. The sample originates from a study of regulatory T cells in long-lasting Graves disease. Researchers made TCR beta libraries by using iRepertoire HTBI primers and running Arm-PCR on CDR3 regions. MiXCR was run by TCRdb on the multiplex PCR reads, yielding one entry per CDR3 protein. Of almost 450,000 distinct CDR3 sequences in the sample, 15% to 20% were seen once. Regarding time point: newly diagnosed GD, antithyroid drugs for less than 3 months. PBMC RNA was the source of the TCR library. Germline V gene data show CDR1 as DFQATT and CDR2 as SNEGSKA (reference sequence). The CDR3 consists of 14 residues. V was trimmed by 3 bases and J by 0 bases, leaving 6 bases between them. These data are also associated with another study on T cells in Graves' hyperthyroidism and ophthalmopathy. From that report: Researchers barred patients who had uncontrolled infection, other autoimmune disease, pregnancy or lactation. The HTBI primer set was used in a first-round RT-PCR of the TCR CDR3.

The TCR comes from a woman between 25 and 40 years old with Graves disease. This sample comprised peripheral blood mononuclear cells (PBMCs), obtained at new diagnosis, from a patient treated with antithyroid drugs. The chain joins TRBV20-1 to TRBJ2-6, with D unresolved. The chain's CDR3 is CSARTISGANVLTF. CDR3 coding DNA: TGCAGTGCTAGGACCATCTCTGGGGCCAACGTCCTGACTTTC.